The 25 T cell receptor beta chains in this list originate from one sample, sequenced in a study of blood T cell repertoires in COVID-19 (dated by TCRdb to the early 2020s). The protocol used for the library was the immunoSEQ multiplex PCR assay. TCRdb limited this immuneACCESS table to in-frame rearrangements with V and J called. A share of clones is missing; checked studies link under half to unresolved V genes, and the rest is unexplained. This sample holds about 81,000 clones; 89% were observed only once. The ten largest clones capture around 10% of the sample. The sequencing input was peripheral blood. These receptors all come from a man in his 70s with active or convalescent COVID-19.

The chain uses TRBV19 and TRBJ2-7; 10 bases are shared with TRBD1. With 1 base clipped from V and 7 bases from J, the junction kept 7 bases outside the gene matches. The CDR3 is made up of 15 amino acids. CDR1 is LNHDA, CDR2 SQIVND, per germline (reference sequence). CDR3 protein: CASSIVVGTGVEQYF. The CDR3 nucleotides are TGTGCCAGTAGTATAGTGGTCGGGACAGGGGTTGAGCAGTACTTC.

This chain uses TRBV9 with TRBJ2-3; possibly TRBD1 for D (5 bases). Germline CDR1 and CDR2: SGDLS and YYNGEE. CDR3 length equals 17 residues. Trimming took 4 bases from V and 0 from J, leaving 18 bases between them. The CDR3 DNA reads TGTGCCAGCAGCCCCCAGGGTGGCGCCTCTAGCACAGATACGCAGTATTTT. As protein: CASSPQGGASSTDTQYF.

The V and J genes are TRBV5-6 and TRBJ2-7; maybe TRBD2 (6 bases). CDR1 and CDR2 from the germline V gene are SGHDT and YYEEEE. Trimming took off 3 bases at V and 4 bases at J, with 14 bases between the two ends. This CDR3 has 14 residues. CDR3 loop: CASSSVGSSYEQYF. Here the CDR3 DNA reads TGTGCCAGCAGCTCGGTCGGGAGTTCGTACGAGCAGTACTTC.

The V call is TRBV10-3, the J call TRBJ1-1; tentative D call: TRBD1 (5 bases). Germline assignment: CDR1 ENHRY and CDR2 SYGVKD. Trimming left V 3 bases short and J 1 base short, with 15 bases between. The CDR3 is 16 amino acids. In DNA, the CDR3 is TGTGCCATCAGTGATTCGGACGGGGGAGAGAACACTGAAGCTTTCTTT. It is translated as CAISDSDGGENTEAFF.

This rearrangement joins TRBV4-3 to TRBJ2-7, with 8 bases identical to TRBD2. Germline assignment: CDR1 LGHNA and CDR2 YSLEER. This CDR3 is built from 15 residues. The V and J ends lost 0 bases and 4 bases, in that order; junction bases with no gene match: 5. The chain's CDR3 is CASSQDKASGYEQYF. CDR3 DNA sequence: TGCGCCAGCAGCCAAGATAAGGCTAGCGGGTACGAGCAGTACTTC.

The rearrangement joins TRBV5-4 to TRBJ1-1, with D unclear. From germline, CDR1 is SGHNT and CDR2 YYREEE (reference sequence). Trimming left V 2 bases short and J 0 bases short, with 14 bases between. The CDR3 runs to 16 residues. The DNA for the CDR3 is TGTGCCAGCAGCTTAGACACTCGCCTCATGAACACTGAAGCTTTCTTT. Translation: CASSLDTRLMNTEAFF.

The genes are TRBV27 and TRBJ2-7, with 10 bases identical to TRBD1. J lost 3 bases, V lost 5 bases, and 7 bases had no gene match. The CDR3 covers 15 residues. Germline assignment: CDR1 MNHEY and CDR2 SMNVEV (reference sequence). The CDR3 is CASSTRQGARYEQYF. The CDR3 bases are TGTGCCAGCAGTACACGACAGGGGGCTCGCTACGAGCAGTACTTC.

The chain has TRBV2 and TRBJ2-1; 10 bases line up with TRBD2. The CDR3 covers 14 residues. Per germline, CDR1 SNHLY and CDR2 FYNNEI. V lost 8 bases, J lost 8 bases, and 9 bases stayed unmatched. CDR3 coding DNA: TGTGCCAGCCGCGAGCGGGGGGGCTGGGATGAGCAGTTCTTC. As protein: CASRERGGWDEQFF.

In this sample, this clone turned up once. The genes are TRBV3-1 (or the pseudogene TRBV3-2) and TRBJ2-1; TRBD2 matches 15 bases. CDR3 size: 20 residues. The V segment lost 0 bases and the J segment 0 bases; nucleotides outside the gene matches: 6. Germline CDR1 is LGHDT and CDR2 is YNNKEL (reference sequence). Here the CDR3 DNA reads TGTGCCAGCAGCCAAGAGGGACTAGCGGGGGGCCTCAGCTCCTACAATGAGCAGTTCTTC. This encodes CASSQEGLAGGLSSYNEQFF.

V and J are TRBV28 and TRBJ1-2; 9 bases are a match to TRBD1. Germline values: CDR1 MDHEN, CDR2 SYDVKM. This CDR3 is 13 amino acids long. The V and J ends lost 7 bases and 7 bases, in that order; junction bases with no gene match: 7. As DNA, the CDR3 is TGTGCCAGCATTGTGACAGGGGGAAGTGGCTACACCTTC. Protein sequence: CASIVTGGSGYTF.

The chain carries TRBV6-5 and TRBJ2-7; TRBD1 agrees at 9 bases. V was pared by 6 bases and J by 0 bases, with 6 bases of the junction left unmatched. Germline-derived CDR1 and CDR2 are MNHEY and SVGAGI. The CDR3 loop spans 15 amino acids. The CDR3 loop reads CASSPGQGYSYEQYF. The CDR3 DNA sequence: TGTGCCAGCAGCCCCGGACAGGGGTACTCCTACGAGCAGTACTTC.

CDR3 residues: CASSPWVIEGETQYF. The CDR3 DNA reads TGTGCCAGCTCACCATGGGTCATTGAGGGAGAGACCCAGTACTTC. The rearrangement joins TRBV18 to TRBJ2-5, with a possible D match to TRBD2 (5 bases). Germline values: CDR1 KGHSH, CDR2 LQKENI. Trimming shortened V by 2 bases and J by 4 bases, and 14 bases separated the two germline ends. CDR3 size: 15 residues.

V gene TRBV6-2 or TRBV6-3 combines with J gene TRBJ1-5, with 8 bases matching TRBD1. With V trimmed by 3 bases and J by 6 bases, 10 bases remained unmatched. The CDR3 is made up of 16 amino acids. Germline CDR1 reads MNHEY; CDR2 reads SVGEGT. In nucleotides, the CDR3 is TGTGCCAGCAGTTATGGAGGACAGGGCCTGGGTCAGCCCCAGCATTTT. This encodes CASSYGGQGLGQPQHF.

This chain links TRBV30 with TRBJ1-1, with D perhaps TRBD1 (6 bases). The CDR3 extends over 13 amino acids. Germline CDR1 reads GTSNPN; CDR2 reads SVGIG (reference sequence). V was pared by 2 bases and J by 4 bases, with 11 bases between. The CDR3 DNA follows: TGTGCCTGGAGTCCCCCAGGGGCCACTGAAGCTTTCTTT. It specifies CAWSPPGATEAFF.

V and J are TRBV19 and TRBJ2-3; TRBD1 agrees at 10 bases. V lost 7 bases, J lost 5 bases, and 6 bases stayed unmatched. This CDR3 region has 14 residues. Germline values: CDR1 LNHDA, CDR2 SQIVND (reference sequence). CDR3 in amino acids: CASTDRGLVDTQYF. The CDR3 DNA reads TGTGCCAGTACCGACAGGGGGCTTGTAGATACGCAGTATTTT. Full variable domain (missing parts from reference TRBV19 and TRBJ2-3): DGGITQSPKYLFRKEGQNVTLSCEQNLNHDAMYWYRQDPGQGLRLIYYSQIVNDFQKGDIAEGYSVSREKKESFPLTVTSAQKNPTAFYLCASTDRGLVDTQYFGPGTRLTVL.

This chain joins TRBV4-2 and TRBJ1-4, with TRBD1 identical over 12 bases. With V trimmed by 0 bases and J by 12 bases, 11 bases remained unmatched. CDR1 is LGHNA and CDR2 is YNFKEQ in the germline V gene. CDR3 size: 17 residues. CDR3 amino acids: CASSQDAVGTGGLELFF. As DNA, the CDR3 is TGTGCCAGCAGCCAAGACGCGGTCGGGACAGGGGGCCTTGAACTGTTTTTT.

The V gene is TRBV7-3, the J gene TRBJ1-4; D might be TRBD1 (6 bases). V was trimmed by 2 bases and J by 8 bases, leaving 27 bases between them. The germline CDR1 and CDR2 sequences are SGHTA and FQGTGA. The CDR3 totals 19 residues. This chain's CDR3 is CASSLCDRRLQSATEKLFF. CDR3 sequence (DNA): TGTGCCAGCAGCTTATGTGACAGGCGCCTCCAAAGCGCGACCGAAAAACTGTTTTTT.

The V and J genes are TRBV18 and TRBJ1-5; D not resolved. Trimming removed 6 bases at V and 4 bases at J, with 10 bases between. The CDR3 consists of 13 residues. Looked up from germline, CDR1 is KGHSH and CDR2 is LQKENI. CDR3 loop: CASSRSENQPQHF. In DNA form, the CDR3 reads TGTGCCAGCTCCCGCAGCGAGAATCAGCCCCAGCATTTT.

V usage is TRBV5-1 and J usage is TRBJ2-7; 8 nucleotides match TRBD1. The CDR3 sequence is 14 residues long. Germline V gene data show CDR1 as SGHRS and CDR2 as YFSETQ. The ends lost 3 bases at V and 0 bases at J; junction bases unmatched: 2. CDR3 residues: CASSYTGGSYEQYF. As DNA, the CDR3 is TGCGCCAGCAGCTATACAGGGGGCTCCTACGAGCAGTACTTC.

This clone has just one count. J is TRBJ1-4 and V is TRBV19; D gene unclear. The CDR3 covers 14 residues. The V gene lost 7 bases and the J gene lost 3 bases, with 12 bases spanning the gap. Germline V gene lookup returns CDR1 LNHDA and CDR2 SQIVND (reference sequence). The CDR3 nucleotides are TGTGCCAGTAATGCCCGGAGAGCTAATGAAAAACTGTTTTTT. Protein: CASNARRANEKLFF.

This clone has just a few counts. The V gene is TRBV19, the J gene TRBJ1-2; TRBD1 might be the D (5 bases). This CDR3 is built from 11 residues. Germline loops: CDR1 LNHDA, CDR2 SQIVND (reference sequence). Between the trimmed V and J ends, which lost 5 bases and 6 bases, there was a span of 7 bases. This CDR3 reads CASSGGDGYTF. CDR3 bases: TGTGCCAGTAGTGGAGGGGATGGCTACACCTTC.

The DNA of the CDR3 is TGTGCCAGCAGCTTAGTCATAACTAGCACAGATACGCAGTATTTT. Protein sequence: CASSLVITSTDTQYF. The chain employs TRBV7-9 and TRBJ2-3; D unclear. The CDR3 has 15 residues. Germline V gene lookup returns CDR1 SEHNR and CDR2 FQNEAQ (reference sequence). The V end lost 1 base, the J end lost 0 bases, and 8 bases lay between the germline ends.

The CDR3 loop reads CASSLQQSSYNEQFF. The CDR3 bases are TGCGCCAGCAGCTTGCAACAGAGCTCCTACAATGAGCAGTTCTTC. The rearrangement uses TRBV5-1 and TRBJ2-1; D is ambiguous. CDR1 and CDR2 (germline): SGHRS, YFSETQ. V was trimmed by 1 base and J by 0 bases, leaving 8 bases between them. The CDR3 runs 15 residues.

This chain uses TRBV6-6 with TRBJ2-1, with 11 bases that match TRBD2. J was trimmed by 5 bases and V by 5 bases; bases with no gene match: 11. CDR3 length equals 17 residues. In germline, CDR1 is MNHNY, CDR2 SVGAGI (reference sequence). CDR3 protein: CASSPLAGGYQNNEQFF. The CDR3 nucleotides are TGTGCCAGCAGTCCCCTAGCGGGGGGCTACCAAAACAATGAGCAGTTCTTC.

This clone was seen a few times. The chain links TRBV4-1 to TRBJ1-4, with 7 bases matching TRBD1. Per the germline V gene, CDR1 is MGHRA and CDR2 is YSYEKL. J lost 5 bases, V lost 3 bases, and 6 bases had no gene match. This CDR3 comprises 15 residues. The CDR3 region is CASSQADRENEKLFF. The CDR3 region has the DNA TGCGCCAGCAGCCAGGCCGACAGGGAAAATGAAAAACTGTTTTTT.